This entry lists 16 T cell receptor beta chains sequenced from one sample in a study of response to subunit inactivated influenza vaccine. MiXCR, applied by TCRdb to the RT-PCR reads, yields one record per CDR3 protein. This sample has 450,000 to 600,000 distinct CDR3 sequences, with approximately 7.1% found just once. The source material was PBMCs from blood, sampled roughly 24 months after vaccination. The receptors were sampled from a man between 50 and 69 years old who received an inactivated influenza vaccine.

This clonotype was detected only a few times. The chain employs TRBV9 and TRBJ2-7; 11 bases align to TRBD2. Trimming took 4 bases from V and 1 from J; bases not matched to a gene: 4. CDR3 length: 15 amino acids. Germline V CDR1 and CDR2: SGDLS, YYNGEE. In nucleotides, the CDR3 is TGTGCCAGCAGCACGGGACTAGCGGAATCCTACGAGCAGTACTTC. Residues: CASSTGLAESYEQYF.

The chain has TRBV12-3 or TRBV12-4 and TRBJ2-1; D call uncertain. The CDR3 is 11 residues long. With 3 bases removed from V and 12 bases from J, the gap between germline ends came to 9 bases. The CDR3, as DNA: TGTGCCAGCAGTTTTGGCTCGGGGCAGTTCTTC. It translates to CASSFGSGQFF.

This clonotype was picked up many times. The chain is built from TRBV7-7 and TRBJ2-1, with D perhaps matching TRBD1 or TRBD2 (6 bases each). The V gene lost 3 bases and the J gene lost 9 bases, with 18 bases spanning the gap. Germline-derived CDR1 and CDR2 are SSHAT and FNYEAQ (reference sequence). This CDR3 contains 15 residues. The CDR3 spells CASSFRIGGLSEQFF. In nucleotides, the CDR3 is TGTGCCAGCAGCTTTCGAATTGGGGGGCTAAGTGAGCAGTTCTTC.

This clonotype was seen repeatedly, ten times or more. The chain couples TRBV12-3 or TRBV12-4 to TRBJ1-1, with D possibly TRBD1 on 5 matching bases. The CDR3 runs 14 residues. Trimming removed 6 bases at V and 1 base at J, with 12 bases between. CDR3 residues: CASRVDTSNTEAFF. CDR3 nucleotides: TGTGCCAGCAGGGTGGACACCTCGAACACTGAAGCTTTCTTT.

The chain uses TRBV28 and TRBJ2-5; no firm D call. The germline V and J ends were trimmed by 1 base and 3 bases, with 9 bases remaining between them. From germline, CDR1 is MDHEN and CDR2 SYDVKM. The CDR3 length is 14 residues. This CDR3 reads CASSLSAIKETQYF. In nucleotides, the CDR3 is TGTGCCAGCAGTTTATCAGCGATTAAAGAGACCCAGTACTTC.

This clonotype was recorded at least ten times. One junction end does not reproduce the germline sequence, and a read error may be involved. This chain joins TRBV12-3 or TRBV12-4 and TRBJ1-4; TRBD1 agrees at 7 bases. The CDR3 is made up of 15 amino acids. DNA for the CDR3: TGTGCCAGCAGTTGGACAATAGGGGGCTATGAAAAACTGTTTTTC. Amino acids: CASSWTIGGYEKLFF.

V gene TRBV7-2 combines with J gene TRBJ2-7, with a weak D call TRBD1 (5 bases). This CDR3 spans 13 amino acids. CDR1 and CDR2 (germline): SGHTA, FQGNSA. The V gene lost 6 bases and the J gene lost 9 bases, with 18 bases spanning the gap. CDR3 DNA sequence: TGTGCCAGCAGTAATGAATTTTCAGGGTCGCAGTACTTC. The encoded protein is CASSNEFSGSQYF.

The CDR3 coding sequence is TGCGCCAGCAGCTTGAGGGCGCCAACACGGGGGGTTAACACCGGGGAGCTGTTTTTT. Protein product: CASSLRAPTRGVNTGELFF. The chain couples TRBV5-1 to TRBJ2-2, with 7 bases lining up with TRBD2. Unmatched junction bases numbered 14, after V lost 1 base and J lost 2 bases. CDR1 SGHRS and CDR2 YFSETQ come from the germline V gene. CDR3 length equals 19 residues. The entire variable domain, with the rest obtained from reference TRBV5-1 and TRBJ2-2, is as follows: KAGVTQTPRYLIKTRGQQVTLSCSPISGHRSVSWYQQTPGQGLQFLFEYFSETQRNKGNFPGRFSGRQFSNSRSEMNVSTLELGDSALYLCASSLRAPTRGVNTGELFFGEGSRLTVL.

The chain employs TRBV20-1 and TRBJ2-7; 7 nucleotides align to TRBD2. This CDR3 is built from 13 residues. CDR1 is DFQATT, CDR2 SNEGSKA, per germline (reference sequence). J was trimmed by 2 bases and V by 6 bases; bases with no gene match: 7. The chain's CDR3 is CSATSGRAYEQYF. The CDR3, as DNA: TGCAGTGCCACTAGTGGGAGGGCCTACGAGCAGTACTTC.

This clonotype was recorded at least ten times. The gene calls are TRBV20-1 and TRBJ1-1; D perhaps matches TRBD1 (6 bases). The CDR3 is 14 amino acids. Trimming left V 0 bases short and J 6 bases short, with 14 bases between. Looked up from germline, CDR1 is DFQATT and CDR2 is SNEGSKA (reference sequence). The CDR3 DNA reads TGCAGTGCTAGAGATGGGGGGGCTGAAGCTGAAGCTTTCTTT. Translated, it gives CSARDGGAEAEAFF.

This clonotype occurred many times. The chain couples TRBV20-1 to TRBJ2-4, with a weak D call TRBD1 (6 bases). CDR1 and CDR2 (germline): DFQATT, SNEGSKA (reference sequence). This CDR3 region has 15 residues. V lost 5 bases to trimming and J lost 0 bases, with 14 bases between them. CDR3: CSAPEGELAKNIQYF. In DNA form, the CDR3 reads TGCAGTGCTCCAGAGGGGGAATTAGCCAAAAACATTCAGTACTTC.

V usage is TRBV29-1 and J usage is TRBJ2-1; 9 bases map to TRBD2. The CDR3 loop spans 16 amino acids. The ends lost 3 bases at V and 9 bases at J; junction bases unmatched: 15. Germline values: CDR1 SQVTM, CDR2 ANQGSEA. CDR3 protein: CSVEGTREGLVGEQFF. The CDR3 bases are TGCAGCGTTGAGGGTACGCGGGAGGGCCTTGTTGGTGAGCAGTTCTTC.

This chain uses TRBV18 with TRBJ1-2, with 10 positions matching TRBD1. The V segment lost 2 bases and the J segment 6 bases; nucleotides outside the gene matches: 12. The germline V gene has CDR1 KGHSH and CDR2 LQKENI. The CDR3 has 17 residues. CDR3 residues: CASSPIRDRGLGHGYTF. In DNA, the CDR3 is TGTGCCAGCTCACCAATACGGGACAGGGGCCTGGGTCATGGCTACACCTTC.

V gene TRBV20-1 combines with J gene TRBJ2-1, with D maybe TRBD2 (5 bases). Germline CDR1 and CDR2: DFQATT and SNEGSKA (reference sequence). V was trimmed by 1 base and J by 10 bases, leaving 17 bases between them. The CDR3 extends over 14 amino acids. CDR3 region: CSARVVERPREQFF. The CDR3 DNA sequence: TGCAGTGCTAGAGTTGTTGAGCGGCCCAGGGAGCAGTTCTTC.

V gene TRBV9 combines with J gene TRBJ1-6; 7 nucleotides line up with TRBD1. Per the germline V gene, CDR1 is SGDLS and CDR2 is YYNGEE. This CDR3 has 17 residues. V dropped 2 bases and J dropped 4; count of bases not matched to a gene: 9. CDR3 nucleotides: TGTGCCAGCAGCGTTAGAAGAGGGGGACAGTATAATTCACCCCTCCACTTT. As protein: CASSVRRGGQYNSPLHF.

This clonotype has ten or more counts. The chain uses TRBV6-2 or TRBV6-3 and TRBJ1-2; D gene ambiguous. Germline V gives CDR1 MNHEY, CDR2 SVGEGT. The CDR3 has 15 amino acids. With 2 bases removed from V and 2 bases from J, the gap between germline ends came to 12 bases. Here the CDR3 reads CASSYPARPNYGYTF. The CDR3 nucleotides are TGTGCCAGCAGTTACCCAGCCCGGCCCAACTATGGCTACACCTTC.